A selection of T cell receptor beta chains follows, all from one sample in a study of somatic mutations in cytotoxic T cells in rheumatoid arthritis. Only in-frame clones appear in the TCRdb table, and some are missing; sequencing was by immunoSEQ multiplex PCR. The table shows around 11,000 clones, with less than 80% occurring only once. The sequencing sample was made of CD8+ T cells sorted from blood. These receptors all come from an adult with rheumatoid arthritis. Each CDR3 is given with its conserved first and last residue. A D gene is named only where the DNA matches it firmly. Rows give clone size only sometimes, using once, few, many, or a class for an expanded clone.

clone_size d_call j_call v_call cdr3_nt cdr3_aa
. TRBD2 TRBJ2-1 TRBV4-3 TGCGCCAGCAGCCAGGCATTTCTAGCGGAAGAATACAATGAGCAGTTCTTC CASSQAFLAEEYNEQFF
. . TRBJ1-1 TRBV27 TGTGCCAGCAGCTTCTCAGGGTTCGCTGAAGCTTTCTTT CASSFSGFAEAFF
few . TRBJ2-7 TRBV4-1 TGCGCCAGCACCATTACAGGGGAGGGGAACGAGCAGTACTTC CASTITGEGNEQYF
once TRBD1 TRBJ1-1 TRBV5-6 TGTGCCAGCAGTAGCTTGGGTCGCCAGGGGGCTTGGACTGAAGCTTTCTTT CASSSLGRQGAWTEAFF
. TRBD1 TRBJ2-1 TRBV6-5 TGTGCCAGCAGTTACGCCCGGACAGGGGGGAATGAGCAGTTCTTC CASSYARTGGNEQFF
once . TRBJ2-7 TRBV27 TGTGCCAGCAGTTTATCGATTGCCGGGGTAGGGCTCTACGAGCAGTACTTC CASSLSIAGVGLYEQYF
. . TRBJ2-5 TRBV27 TGTGCCAGCAGTTTTTCACAGACGGAGACCCAGTACTTC CASSFSQTETQYF
few . TRBJ1-1 TRBV19 TGTGCCAGTAGTGAATGGGGGTACACTGAAGCTTTCTTT CASSEWGYTEAFF
. TRBD1 TRBJ1-2 TRBV27 TGTGCCAGCAGCTATGGGACAGGGCCCGTCTATGGCTACACCTTC CASSYGTGPVYGYTF
once TRBD1 TRBJ2-7 TRBV29-1 TGCAGCGTTGGGGGCCGACAGGGTTGGACCTACGAGCAGTACTTC CSVGGRQGWTYEQYF
. TRBD2 TRBJ2-1 TRBV4-3 TGCGCCAGCAGCCACTCCGGGACTAGCCCCTACAATGAGCAGTTCTTC CASSHSGTSPYNEQFF
. . TRBJ1-2 TRBV6-1 TGTGCCAGCAGTGAAGATTTTTCCGGGAGCTATGGCTACACCTTC CASSEDFSGSYGYTF
few . TRBJ1-2 TRBV6-1 TGTGCCAGCAGTGGGGGGACGGATTACCTATATGGCTACACCTTC CASSGGTDYLYGYTF
. TRBD2 TRBJ2-2 TRBV2 TGTGCCAGCAGTGAACCCCTAGCGGGTAACACCGGGGAGCTGTTTTTT CASSEPLAGNTGELFF
once . TRBJ2-7 TRBV30 TGTGCCTGGAGTACGTGGTACGAGCAGTACTTC CAWSTWYEQYF
. TRBD2 TRBJ2-3 TRBV4-3 TGCGCCAGCAGCCAAGATCCCCCGGGAGGGACAGATACGCAGTATTTT CASSQDPPGGTDTQYF
. . TRBJ1-3 TRBV6-1 TGTGCCAGCAGTGAAGAATCAGGCAGGCTCTCTGGAAACACCATATATTTT CASSEESGRLSGNTIYF
. . TRBJ2-3 TRBV7-8 TGTGCCAGCAGCTGGGACACAGATACGCAGTATTTT CASSWDTDTQYF
. . TRBJ1-2 TRBV9 TGTGCCAGCAGCGTAGGTCGGGATTATGGCTACACCTTC CASSVGRDYGYTF
. . TRBJ2-1 TRBV7-2 TGTGCCAGCAGCCTGAGCGGAAACTCCTACAATGAGCAGTTCTTC CASSLSGNSYNEQFF
. TRBD1 TRBJ1-1 TRBV23-1 TGCGCCAGCGAACGGAGTACAGGGGGAGGTCCTGGCGGTGGCCTGAACACTGAAGCTTTCTTT CASERSTGGGPGGGLNTEAFF
. . TRBJ1-5 TRBV11-2 TGTGCCAGCAGCACGGGCTCTTATCAGCCCCAGCATTTT CASSTGSYQPQHF
. TRBD1 TRBJ2-7 TRBV4-3 TGCGCCAGCAGCCAAGATAGAGGGGGCGGGTACGAGCAGTACTTC CASSQDRGGGYEQYF
. . TRBJ2-3 TRBV29-1 TGCAGCGTTGAAGATCGGCAGGAAAGCACAGATACGCAGTATTTT CSVEDRQESTDTQYF
. . TRBJ2-4 TRBV7-2 TGTGCCAGCACCGATAGCTGGTACATTCAGTACTTC CASTDSWYIQYF
. TRBD2 TRBJ2-7 TRBV10-1 TGCGCCAGCAGTGAGGTTGGGGCGGGAGACAGCGAGCAGTACTTC CASSEVGAGDSEQYF
. . TRBJ1-2 TRBV12-5 TGTGCTAGTGGTTTGGTCGGTCAGGGAGGAAACTATGGCTACACCTTC CASGLVGQGGNYGYTF